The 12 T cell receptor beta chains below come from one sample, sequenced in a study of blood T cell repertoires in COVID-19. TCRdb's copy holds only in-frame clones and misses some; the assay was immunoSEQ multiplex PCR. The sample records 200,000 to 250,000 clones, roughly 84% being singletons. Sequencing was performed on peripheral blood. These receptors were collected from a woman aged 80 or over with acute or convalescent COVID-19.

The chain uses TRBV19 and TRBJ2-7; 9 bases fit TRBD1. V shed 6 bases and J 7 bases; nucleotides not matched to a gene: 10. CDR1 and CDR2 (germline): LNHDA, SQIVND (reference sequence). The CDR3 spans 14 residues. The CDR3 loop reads CASSQGQGRREQYF. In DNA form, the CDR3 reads TGTGCCAGTAGCCAGGGACAGGGAAGGAGGGAGCAGTACTTC. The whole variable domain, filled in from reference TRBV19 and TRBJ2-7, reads DGGITQSPKYLFRKEGQNVTLSCEQNLNHDAMYWYRQDPGQGLRLIYYSQIVNDFQKGDIAEGYSVSREKKESFPLTVTSAQKNPTAFYLCASSQGQGRREQYFGPGTRLTVT.

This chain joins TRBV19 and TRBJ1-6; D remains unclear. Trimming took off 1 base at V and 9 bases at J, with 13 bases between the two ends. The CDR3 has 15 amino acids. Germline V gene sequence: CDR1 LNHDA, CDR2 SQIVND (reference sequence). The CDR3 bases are TGTGCCAGTAGTATAGGAGGATATGAAGGTTCACCCCTCCACTTT. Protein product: CASSIGGYEGSPLHF.

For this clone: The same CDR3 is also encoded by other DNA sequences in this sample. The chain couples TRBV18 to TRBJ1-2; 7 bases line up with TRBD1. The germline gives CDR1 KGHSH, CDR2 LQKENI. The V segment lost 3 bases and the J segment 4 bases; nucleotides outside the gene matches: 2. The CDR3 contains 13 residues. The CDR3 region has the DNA TGTGCCAGCTCACCGGGACAGAGCTATGGCTACACCTTC. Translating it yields CASSPGQSYGYTF.

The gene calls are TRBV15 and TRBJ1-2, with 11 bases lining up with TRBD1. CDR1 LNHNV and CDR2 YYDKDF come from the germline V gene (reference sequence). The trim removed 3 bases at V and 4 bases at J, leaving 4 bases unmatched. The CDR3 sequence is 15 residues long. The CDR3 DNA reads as TGTGCCACCAGCAGGGACAGGGGGCGTTCCTATGGCTACACCTTC. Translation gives CATSRDRGRSYGYTF.

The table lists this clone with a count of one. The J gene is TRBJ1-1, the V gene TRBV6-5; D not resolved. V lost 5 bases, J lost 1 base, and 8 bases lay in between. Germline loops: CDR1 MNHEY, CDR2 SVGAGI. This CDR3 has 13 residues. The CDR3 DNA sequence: TGTGCCAGCAGTCTTCTGGCGAACACTGAAGCTTTCTTT. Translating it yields CASSLLANTEAFF.

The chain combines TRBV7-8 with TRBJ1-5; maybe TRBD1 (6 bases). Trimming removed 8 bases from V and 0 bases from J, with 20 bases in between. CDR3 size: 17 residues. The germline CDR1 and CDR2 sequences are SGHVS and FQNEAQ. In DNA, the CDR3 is TGTGCCAGCTCTAGGGGCCCCCGACAGGATAGCAATCAGCCCCAGCATTTT. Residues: CASSRGPRQDSNQPQHF.

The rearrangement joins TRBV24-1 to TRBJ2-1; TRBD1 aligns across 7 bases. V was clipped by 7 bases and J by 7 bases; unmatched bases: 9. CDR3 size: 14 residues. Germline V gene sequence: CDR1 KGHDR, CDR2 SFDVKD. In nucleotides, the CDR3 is TGTGCCACCAGGGGGCAGGGGGAAGGGAATGAGCAGTTCTTC. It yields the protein CATRGQGEGNEQFF.

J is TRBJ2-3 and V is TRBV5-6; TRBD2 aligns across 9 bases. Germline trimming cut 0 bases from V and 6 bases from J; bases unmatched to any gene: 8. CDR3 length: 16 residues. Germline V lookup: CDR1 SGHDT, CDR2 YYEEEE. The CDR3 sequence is CASSLDGGGVPDTQYF. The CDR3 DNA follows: TGTGCCAGCAGCTTGGATGGCGGGGGGGTACCCGATACGCAGTATTTT.

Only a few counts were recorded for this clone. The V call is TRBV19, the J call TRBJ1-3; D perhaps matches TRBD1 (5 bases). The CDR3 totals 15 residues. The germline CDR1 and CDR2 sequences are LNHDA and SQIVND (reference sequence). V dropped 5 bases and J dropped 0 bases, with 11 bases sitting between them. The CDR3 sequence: CASSLGANSGNTIYF. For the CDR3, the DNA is TGTGCCAGTAGTCTTGGGGCTAACTCTGGAAACACCATATATTTT. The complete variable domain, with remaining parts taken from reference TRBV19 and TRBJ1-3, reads DGGITQSPKYLFRKEGQNVTLSCEQNLNHDAMYWYRQDPGQGLRLIYYSQIVNDFQKGDIAEGYSVSREKKESFPLTVTSAQKNPTAFYLCASSLGANSGNTIYFGEGSWLTVV.

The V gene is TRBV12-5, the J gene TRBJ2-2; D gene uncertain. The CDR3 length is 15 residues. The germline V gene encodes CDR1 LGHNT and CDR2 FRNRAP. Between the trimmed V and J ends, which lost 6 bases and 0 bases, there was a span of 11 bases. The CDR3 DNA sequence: TGTGCTAGTGGACCCGACATGCCGAACACCGGGGAGCTGTTTTTT. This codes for CASGPDMPNTGELFF.

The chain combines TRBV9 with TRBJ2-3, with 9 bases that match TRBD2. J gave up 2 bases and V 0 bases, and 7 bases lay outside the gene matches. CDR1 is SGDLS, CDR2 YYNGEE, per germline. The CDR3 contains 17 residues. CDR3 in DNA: TGTGCCAGCAGCGTAGGGTTAGCGGGAGCAGTCACAGATACGCAGTATTTT. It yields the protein CASSVGLAGAVTDTQYF.

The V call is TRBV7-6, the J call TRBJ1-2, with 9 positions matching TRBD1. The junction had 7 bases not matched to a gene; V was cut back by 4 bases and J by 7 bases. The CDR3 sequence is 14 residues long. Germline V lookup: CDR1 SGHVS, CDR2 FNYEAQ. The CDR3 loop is CASSSQGALGGYTF. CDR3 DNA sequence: TGTGCCAGCAGCTCACAGGGGGCTCTGGGTGGCTACACCTTC.